This T cell receptor beta chain originates from a study of T cell responses to AZD1222 COVID-19 vaccine. This table comes from immunoSEQ multiplex PCR, and its TCRdb copy is limited to in-frame clones, with some not included. The sample yields around 140,000 clones, 75% to 85% seen once. Trimming took 5 bases from V and 0 from J, leaving 13 bases between them. Per the germline V gene, CDR1 is MGHRA and CDR2 is YSYEKL. CDR3 length equals 16 residues. Sequencing was performed on peripheral blood, taken 28 days after the second dose of the MenACWY control vaccine. This receptor was taken from an adult who received the MenACWY meningococcal vaccine as a control. The chain links TRBV4-1 to TRBJ1-4, with D uncertain. The CDR3 is CASSVIFSATNEKLFF. The CDR3, as DNA: TGCGCCAGCAGCGTTATCTTCTCTGCAACTAATGAAAAACTGTTTTTT.